One sample yielded the 12 T cell receptor beta chains listed below, sequenced in a study of CD8 T cells in Susac syndrome. The RNA input was roughly 0.45 to 1 ug, and it was reverse transcribed with random hexamers. TCRdb reprocessed the immunoSEQ multiplex PCR reads via MiXCR and lists one record per CDR3 protein. The sample comprises approximately 100,000 distinct CDR3 sequences, roughly 94% of which are singletons, and 0.4% to 0.5% rests with the top ten. The sample taken for sequencing was CD8+ T cells from PBMCs. These receptors came from a human donor with Susac syndrome.

This chain uses TRBV5-4 with TRBJ1-2, with no clear D. Germline lookup yields CDR1 SGHNT and CDR2 YYREEE (reference sequence). Trimming removed 4 bases at V and 4 bases at J, with 17 bases between. This CDR3 spans 15 amino acids. The chain's CDR3 is CASSGATLDGYGYTF. DNA for the CDR3: TGTGCCAGCAGCGGAGCGACCCTCGACGGCTATGGCTACACCTTC.

This chain joins TRBV27 and TRBJ2-1, with D tentatively TRBD1 (6 bases). Germline CDR1 reads MNHEY; CDR2 reads SMNVEV (reference sequence). The CDR3 is made up of 13 amino acids. Between the trimmed V and J ends, which lost 6 bases and 4 bases, there was a span of 10 bases. The CDR3, as DNA: TGTGCCAGCAGGGGGGCTCAATACAATGAGCAGTTCTTC. Translating gives CASRGAQYNEQFF.

The chain recombines TRBV12-3 or TRBV12-4 with TRBJ2-7, with D perhaps TRBD2 (6 bases). The CDR3 spans 11 residues. The V end lost 3 bases, the J end lost 7 bases, and 7 bases lay between the germline ends. CDR3 sequence (DNA): TGTGCCAGCAGTTTGAGCGGGGAGCAGTACTTC. The encoded protein is CASSLSGEQYF.

The chain has TRBV5-6 and TRBJ2-5; D is perhaps TRBD2 (6 bases). The V end lost 0 bases, the J end lost 5 bases, and 11 bases lay between the germline ends. Germline V gene sequence: CDR1 SGHDT, CDR2 YYEEEE. There are 14 residues in the CDR3. The CDR3 region is CASSLAGGWETQYF. CDR3 DNA: TGTGCCAGCAGCTTGGCCGGGGGATGGGAGACCCAGTACTTC.

V gene TRBV4-1 combines with J gene TRBJ1-1; unclear D gene. CDR1 and CDR2 from the germline V gene are MGHRA and YSYEKL. V shed 4 bases and J shed 2 bases, with 11 bases lying between them. CDR3 size: 14 residues. As DNA, the CDR3 is TGCGCCAGCAGCCCTCGGTCCGTTAACACTGAAGCTTTCTTT. Translating it yields CASSPRSVNTEAFF.

The chain employs TRBV4-1 and TRBJ1-2; 8 positions agree with TRBD1. This CDR3 is built from 15 residues. The junction had 8 bases not matched to a gene; V was cut back by 3 bases and J by 5 bases. CDR1 MGHRA and CDR2 YSYEKL come from the germline V gene. CDR3 nucleotides: TGCGCCAGCAGCCAGGAGGACAGGGTGAATTATGGCTACACCTTC. Translating it yields CASSQEDRVNYGYTF.

V usage is TRBV7-9 and J usage is TRBJ2-5, with a possible D match to TRBD2 (6 bases). Germline V gene sequence: CDR1 SEHNR, CDR2 FQNEAQ (reference sequence). CDR3 length equals 13 residues. The V and J ends lost 6 bases and 3 bases respectively, with 11 bases between them. CDR3 in amino acids: CASSLSGEETQYF. Here the CDR3 DNA reads TGTGCCAGCAGTCTGTCGGGGGAAGAGACCCAGTACTTC.

J is TRBJ2-7 and V is TRBV6-5; the D gene is possibly TRBD1 (6 bases). The CDR3 covers 13 residues. Trimming removed 6 bases from V and 3 bases from J, with 12 bases in between. Germline values: CDR1 MNHEY, CDR2 SVGAGI. The CDR3 here is CASSLDSYYEQYF. The CDR3 DNA reads TGTGCCAGCAGCCTGGACAGTTACTACGAGCAGTACTTC.

The rearrangement uses TRBV12-3 or TRBV12-4 and TRBJ2-7, with D hard to call. Trimming pared 5 bases from V and 3 bases from J, leaving 11 bases between. The CDR3 consists of 13 residues. In DNA, the CDR3 is TGTGCCAGCAGTACCGGGTCGGGCTACGAGCAGTACTTC. Amino acids: CASSTGSGYEQYF.

J is TRBJ2-1 and V is TRBV7-3, with TRBD1 matching over 7 bases. This CDR3 is 15 amino acids long. With 5 bases clipped from V and 0 bases from J, the junction kept 4 bases outside the gene matches. CDR1 and CDR2 (germline): SGHTA, FQGTGA. The CDR3: CASSKQGSSYNEQFF. The CDR3 DNA reads TGTGCCAGCAGCAAACAGGGGAGCTCCTACAATGAGCAGTTCTTC.

This clonotype was recorded a few times. V gene TRBV6-5 combines with J gene TRBJ2-2, with D unresolved. The V and J ends lost 0 bases and 6 bases respectively, with 5 bases between them. Per germline, CDR1 MNHEY and CDR2 SVGAGI. The length of the CDR3 is 13 residues. In DNA, the CDR3 is TGTGCCAGCAGTTACTCTAGGTCCGGGGAGCTGTTTTTT. This gives the protein CASSYSRSGELFF.

The genes are TRBV3-1 and TRBJ2-3, with D possibly TRBD2 on 5 matching bases. The CDR3 loop spans 15 amino acids. The germline V gene has CDR1 LGHDT and CDR2 YNNKEL (reference sequence). V gave up 3 bases and J gave up 0 bases, with 10 bases separating them. The DNA of the CDR3 is TGTGCCAGCAGCCAGGTGACTACTAGCACAGATACGCAGTATTTT. It codes for CASSQVTTSTDTQYF.